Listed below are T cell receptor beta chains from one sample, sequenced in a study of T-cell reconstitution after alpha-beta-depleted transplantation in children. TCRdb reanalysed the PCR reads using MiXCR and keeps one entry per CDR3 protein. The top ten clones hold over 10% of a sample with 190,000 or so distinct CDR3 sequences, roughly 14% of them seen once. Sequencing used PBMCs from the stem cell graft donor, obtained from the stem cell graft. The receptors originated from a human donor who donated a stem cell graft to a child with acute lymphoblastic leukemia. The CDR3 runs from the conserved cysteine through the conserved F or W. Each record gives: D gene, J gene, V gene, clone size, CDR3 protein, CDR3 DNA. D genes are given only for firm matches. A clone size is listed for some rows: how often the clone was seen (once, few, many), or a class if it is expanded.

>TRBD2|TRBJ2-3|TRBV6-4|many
CASSDLAGETDTQYF
TGTGCCAGCAGTGACCTAGCGGGAGAAACAGATACGCAGTATTTT
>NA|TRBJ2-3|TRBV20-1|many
CSASLRRGTDTQYF
TGCAGTGCTAGTCTAAGGAGGGGCACAGATACGCAGTATTTT
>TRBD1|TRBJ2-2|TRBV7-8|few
CASSSDRDTGELFF
TGTGCCAGCAGTTCCGACAGGGACACCGGGGAGCTGTTTTTT
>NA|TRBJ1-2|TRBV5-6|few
CASSGPGGYTF
TGTGCCAGCAGCGGACCAGGCGGCTACACCTTC
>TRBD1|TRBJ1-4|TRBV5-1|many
CASKQGRDDEKLFF
TGCGCCAGCAAACAGGGGAGGGACGATGAAAAACTGTTTTTT
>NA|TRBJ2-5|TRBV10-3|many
CAISESIGVMGATQYF
TGTGCCATCAGTGAGTCGATAGGCGTGATGGGGGCGACCCAGTACTTC
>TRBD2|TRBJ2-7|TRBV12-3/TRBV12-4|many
CASSPFGLAKTYEQYF
TGTGCCAGCAGTCCCTTCGGACTAGCCAAAACCTACGAGCAGTACTTC
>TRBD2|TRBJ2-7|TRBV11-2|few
CASSIGLAGGPEQYF
TGTGCCAGCAGCATTGGACTAGCGGGAGGGCCCGAGCAGTACTTC
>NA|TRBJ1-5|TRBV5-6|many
CASSLADQPQHF
TGTGCCAGCAGCTTGGCGGATCAGCCCCAGCATTTT
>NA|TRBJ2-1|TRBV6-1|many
CASSGLSSYNEQFF
TGTGCCAGCAGCGGACTCAGCTCCTACAATGAGCAGTTCTTC
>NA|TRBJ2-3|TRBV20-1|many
CSARVGRGAYTQYF
TGCAGTGCTAGAGTCGGTAGGGGGGCGTATACGCAGTATTTT
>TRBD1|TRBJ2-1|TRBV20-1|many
CSASIQGAYNEQFF
TGCAGTGCTAGTATACAGGGGGCCTACAATGAGCAGTTCTTC
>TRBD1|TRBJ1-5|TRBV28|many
CASSTGDQPQHF
TGTGCCAGCAGTACAGGGGATCAGCCCCAGCATTTT
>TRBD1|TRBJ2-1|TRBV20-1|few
CSATGAVSYNEQFF
TGCAGCGCGACAGGGGCCGTTTCCTACAATGAGCAGTTCTTC
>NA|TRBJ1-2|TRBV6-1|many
CASSPPTWGLDGYTF
TGTGCCAGCAGCCCCCCCACATGGGGGCTTGATGGCTACACCTTC
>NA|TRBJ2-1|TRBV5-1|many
CASSQLDNEQFF
TGCGCCAGCAGCCAACTAGACAATGAGCAGTTCTTC
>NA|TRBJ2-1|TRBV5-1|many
CASSLRGVWDSSYNEQFF
TGCGCCAGCAGCTTGAGGGGGGTTTGGGACAGCTCCTACAATGAGCAGTTCTTC
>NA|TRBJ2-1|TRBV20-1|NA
CSAQGTGTVGYNEQFF
TGCAGTGCTCAAGGGACGGGGACCGTGGGCTACAATGAGCAGTTCTTC
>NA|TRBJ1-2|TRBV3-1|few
CASSQGDGSFVANYGYTF
TGTGCCAGCAGCCAAGGGGATGGGAGTTTTGTAGCTAACTATGGCTACACCTTC
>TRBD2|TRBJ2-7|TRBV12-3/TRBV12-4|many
CASSLLAGTYEQYF
TGTGCCAGCAGTTTACTAGCGGGGACCTACGAGCAGTACTTC
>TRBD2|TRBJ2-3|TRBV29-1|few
CSAGGDTQYF
TGCAGCGCCGGGGGGGATACGCAGTATTTT
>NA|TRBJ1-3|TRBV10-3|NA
CAMKSSSGNTIYF
TGTGCCATGAAGTCGAGCTCTGGAAACACCATATATTTT
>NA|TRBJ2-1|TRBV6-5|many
CASSGTDSINEQFF
TGTGCCAGCAGCGGGACGGACAGCATCAATGAGCAGTTCTTC
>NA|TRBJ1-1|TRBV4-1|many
CASSQGHLGGLNTEAFF
TGCGCCAGCAGCCAAGGGCACCTTGGGGGGCTGAACACTGAAGCTTTCTTT
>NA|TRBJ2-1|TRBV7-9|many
CASSLMTEQFF
TGTGCCAGCAGCTTAATGACGGAGCAGTTCTTC
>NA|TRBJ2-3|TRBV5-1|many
CASSQSQEGDTQYF
TGCGCCAGCAGCCAGTCTCAGGAGGGAGATACGCAGTATTTT
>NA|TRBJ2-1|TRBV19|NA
CASSIALLAPSEQFF
TGTGCCAGTAGTATAGCCCTCCTAGCTCCAAGTGAGCAGTTCTTC
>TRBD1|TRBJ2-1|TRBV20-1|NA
CSARTDRSFRLFYNEQFF
TGCAGTGCTAGGACGGACAGGAGCTTTAGACTTTTCTACAATGAGCAGTTCTTC
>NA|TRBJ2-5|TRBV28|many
CASSQPTGARETQYF
TGTGCCAGCAGCCAGCCTACGGGGGCGCGAGAGACCCAGTACTTC
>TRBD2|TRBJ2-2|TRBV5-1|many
CASSLEVAGANTGELFF
TGCGCCAGCAGCTTGGAGGTAGCGGGAGCGAACACCGGGGAGCTGTTTTTT
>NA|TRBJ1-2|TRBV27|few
CASSLRQSYGYTF
TGTGCCAGCAGTTTACGTCAGAGCTATGGCTACACCTTC
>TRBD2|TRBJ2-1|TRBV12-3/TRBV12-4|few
CASTRSGNYNEQFF
TGTGCCAGCACCCGTAGCGGGAATTACAATGAGCAGTTCTTC
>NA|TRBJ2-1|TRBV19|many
CASTLVNEQFF
TGTGCCAGTACTCTCGTCAATGAGCAGTTCTTC
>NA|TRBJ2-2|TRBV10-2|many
CASSESFNSGELFF
TGCGCCAGCAGTGAGTCGTTTAACTCCGGGGAGCTGTTTTTT
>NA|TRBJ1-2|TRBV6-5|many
CASSYSSGLGVGYTF
TGTGCCAGCAGTTACTCGTCGGGACTAGGCGTCGGCTACACCTTC
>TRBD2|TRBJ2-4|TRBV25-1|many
CASSGGRGRTSGTKNIQYF
TGTGCCAGCAGTGGGGGACGGGGTCGCACTAGCGGAACCAAAAACATTCAGTACTTC
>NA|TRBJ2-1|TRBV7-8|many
CASSLALSVYNEQFF
TGTGCCAGCAGCTTAGCCCTGTCGGTTTACAATGAGCAGTTCTTC
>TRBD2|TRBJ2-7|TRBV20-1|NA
CSAFSRGTSANYEQYF
TGCAGTGCCTTCTCCCGGGGGACTAGCGCCAACTACGAGCAGTACTTC
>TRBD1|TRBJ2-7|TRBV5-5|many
CASSLGQGAKEQYF
TGTGCCAGCAGCTTGGGACAGGGTGCAAAGGAGCAGTACTTC
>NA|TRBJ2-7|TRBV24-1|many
CATRGLIEQYF
TGTGCCACCAGGGGGTTGATCGAGCAGTACTTC
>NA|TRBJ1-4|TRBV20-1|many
CSARDGQELNEKLFF
TGCAGTGCTAGAGATGGTCAGGAACTCAATGAAAAACTGTTTTTT
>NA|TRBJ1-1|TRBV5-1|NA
CASSTGPGMNTEAFF
TGCGCCAGCAGCACCGGCCCAGGGATGAACACTGAAGCTTTCTTT